The 12 T cell receptor beta chains presented below share a single source sample, sequenced in a study of T cell responses to AZD1222 COVID-19 vaccine. Libraries were prepared by immunoSEQ multiplex PCR; TCRdb keeps only in-frame clonotypes and omits some of them. The table shows around 140,000 clones, with 80% to 95% occurring only once. Sequenced here: peripheral blood, sampled on day 0 of AZD1222 vaccination. The receptor set was obtained from an adult in good health.

The chain links TRBV6-5 to TRBJ2-7; 7 nucleotides agree with TRBD1. The V segment lost 8 bases and the J segment 3 bases; nucleotides outside the gene matches: 10. This CDR3 contains 14 residues. CDR1 is MNHEY, CDR2 SVGAGI, per germline. The CDR3 here is CASQRDGTVYEQYF. DNA of the CDR3: TGTGCCAGCCAGAGGGACGGGACAGTCTACGAGCAGTACTTC.

This chain connects TRBV5-5 to TRBJ1-4, with a tentative D call TRBD1 (5 bases). The CDR3 is 15 residues long. Germline assignment: CDR1 SGHKS and CDR2 YYEKEE (reference sequence). The ends were cut back, 3 bases at V and 7 bases at J, with 16 bases in the middle. The CDR3 DNA follows: TGTGCCAGCAGCTGGGTCGGGGGAGGCAGTGAAAAACTGTTTTTT. It codes for CASSWVGGGSEKLFF.

The chain uses TRBV6-5 and TRBJ1-2; 7 nucleotides agree with TRBD1. The length of the CDR3 is 14 residues. In germline, CDR1 is MNHEY, CDR2 SVGAGI. V shed 0 bases and J 6 bases; nucleotides not matched to a gene: 4. The CDR3, as DNA: TGTGCCAGCAGTTACTCGGGGACAGAACATGGCTACACCTTC. This codes for CASSYSGTEHGYTF.

The chain uses TRBV7-8 and TRBJ2-1; tentatively, D is TRBD1 or TRBD2 (5 bases each). Trimming shortened V by 1 base and J by 9 bases, and 10 bases separated the two germline ends. CDR1 SGHVS and CDR2 FQNEAQ come from the germline V gene. The CDR3 spans 13 residues. The CDR3 nucleotides are TGTGCCAGCAGCTTAGGGGACGGTTTTGAGCAGTTCTTC. Its protein is CASSLGDGFEQFF.

This sequence joins TRBV5-5 and TRBJ1-5, with D perhaps matching TRBD1 (5 bases). The germline V gene encodes CDR1 SGHKS and CDR2 YYEKEE (reference sequence). The CDR3 sequence is 16 residues long. The V end was cut by 4 bases, the J end by 2 bases, with 16 bases between. The CDR3 DNA reads TGTGCCAGCAGCGAAACGACAGTTACCCGCAATCAGCCCCAGCATTTT. Its translation is CASSETTVTRNQPQHF. The full variable domain, in which reference TRBV5-5 and TRBJ1-5 provide the parts outside the CDR3, is DAGVTQSPTHLIKTRGQQVTLRCSPISGHKSVSWYQQVLGQGPQFIFQYYEKEERGRGNFPDRFSARQFPNYSSELNVNALLLGDSALYLCASSETTVTRNQPQHFGDGTRLSIL.

The J gene is TRBJ1-1, the V gene TRBV28, with 8 bases aligning to TRBD1. CDR1 is MDHEN and CDR2 is SYDVKM in the germline V gene. V was pared by 5 bases and J by 6 bases, with 17 bases of the junction left unmatched. CDR3 length equals 17 residues. CDR3: CASSPVPGQVYGSEAFF. CDR3 nucleotides: TGTGCCAGCAGTCCAGTCCCGGGACAGGTGTACGGGTCTGAAGCTTTCTTT.

The chain couples TRBV27 to TRBJ1-6, with D uncertain. Trimming removed 9 bases from V and 7 bases from J, with 13 bases in between. This CDR3 has 13 residues. From germline, CDR1 is MNHEY and CDR2 SMNVEV (reference sequence). The CDR3 protein is CASSGPGNSPLHF. The CDR3 DNA follows: TGTGCCAGTTCGGGCCCGGGGAATTCACCCCTCCACTTT.

CDR3 nucleotides: TGTGCCAGCAGCCCCCCCGGGACTAGCGCCGCCTACGAGCAGTACTTC. It encodes CASSPPGTSAAYEQYF. The chain links TRBV9 to TRBJ2-7; 10 bases map to TRBD2. The CDR3 extends over 16 amino acids. Germline lookup yields CDR1 SGDLS and CDR2 YYNGEE. With V trimmed by 4 bases and J by 2 bases, 9 bases remained unmatched.

The chain links TRBV29-1 to TRBJ2-7, with 7 bases lining up with TRBD1. CDR3 length equals 11 residues. Germline V gives CDR1 SQVTM, CDR2 ANQGSEA. V was clipped by 7 bases and J by 7 bases; unmatched bases: 7. The CDR3 spells CSGQGVLEQYF. CDR3 coding DNA: TGCAGCGGCCAGGGGGTCTTGGAGCAGTACTTC.

This clone was detected only once. The sample contains more than one DNA sequence encoding this CDR3. This chain uses TRBV4-2 with TRBJ1-1, with D hard to call. V gave up 1 base and J gave up 5 bases, with 20 bases separating them. CDR3 length equals 17 residues. Germline V CDR1 and CDR2: LGHNA, YNFKEQ. CDR3 sequence: CASSQVGSGTLGTEAFF. The CDR3 bases are TGTGCCAGCAGCCAAGTCGGTTCGGGCACCCTGGGGACTGAAGCTTTCTTT.

V and J are TRBV7-9 and TRBJ2-5; D may be TRBD1 (7 bases). Germline CDR1 is SEHNR and CDR2 is FQNEAQ (reference sequence). The CDR3 totals 15 residues. The V gene lost 1 base and the J gene lost 5 bases, with 14 bases spanning the gap. Written as DNA, the CDR3 is TGTGCCAGCAGCTTAGGGAGGGGGCGCGGGGAGACCCAGTACTTC. Amino acids: CASSLGRGRGETQYF.

V is TRBV2 and J is TRBJ2-7, with D possibly being TRBD1 (6 bases). The germline V gene has CDR1 SNHLY and CDR2 FYNNEI. CDR3 length: 12 residues. V was pared by 9 bases and J by 5 bases, with 14 bases between. In DNA form, the CDR3 reads TGTGCCAGATCAACAGGGAACGACGAGCAGTACTTC. Encoded protein: CARSTGNDEQYF.